The 11 T cell receptor beta chains below were found in one sample sequenced in a study of identical twins. TCRdb redid the calling of the 5' RACE reads with MiXCR, one entry per CDR3 protein. There are 200,000 or so distinct CDR3 sequences in the sample; around a sixth occur only once, and 40% lies in the top ten. The same data also went into a second study, on T cells expressing NK-cell markers.

Sequenced material: CD8+ T cells sorted from blood. These receptors were obtained from a woman aged 18-29 years in good health.

As DNA, the CDR3 is TGTGCCACCAGGGACAGCCTGAACACCGGGGAGCTGTTTTTT. This sequence encodes CATRDSLNTGELFF. The gene calls are TRBV15 and TRBJ2-2, with D possibly being TRBD1 (6 bases). With 6 bases removed from V and 1 base from J, the gap between germline ends came to 9 bases. This CDR3 contains 14 residues. The germline CDR1 and CDR2 sequences are LNHNV and YYDKDF (reference sequence).

The chain carries TRBV4-1 and TRBJ2-2; 9 nucleotides match TRBD1. Trimming removed 5 bases from V and 6 bases from J; junction bases left unmatched: 7. This CDR3 is 15 amino acids long. Germline V CDR1 and CDR2: MGHRA, YSYEKL. CDR3 in DNA: TGCGCCAGCAGCGACCGGGACAGGGCCCCCGGGGAGCTGTTTTTT. Its translation is CASSDRDRAPGELFF.

The chain has TRBV2 and TRBJ2-7; the D is unclear. The CDR3 contains 11 residues. Trimming removed 6 bases at V and 6 bases at J, with 9 bases between. Germline V lookup: CDR1 SNHLY, CDR2 FYNNEI. The CDR3 DNA reads as TGTGCCAGCAGCCTTAGTCCCGAGCAGTACTTC. Protein: CASSLSPEQYF.

The chain combines TRBV7-9 with TRBJ2-1; 12 bases line up with TRBD1. V was pared by 5 bases and J by 8 bases, with 7 bases of the junction left unmatched. Germline assignment: CDR1 SEHNR and CDR2 FQNEAQ (reference sequence). This CDR3 is built from 15 residues. CDR3 loop: CASSTRDRGLDEQFF. CDR3 sequence (DNA): TGTGCCAGCAGCACCCGGGACAGGGGGCTAGATGAGCAGTTCTTC.

This clonotype turned up a few times. The chain uses TRBV5-5 and TRBJ1-2; D may be TRBD1 (5 bases). The germline gives CDR1 SGHKS, CDR2 YYEKEE (reference sequence). The V gene lost 3 bases and the J gene lost 13 bases, with 16 bases spanning the gap. CDR3 size: 12 residues. CDR3 nucleotides: TGTGCCAGCAGCTCACAGGCTCCTGATGCCACCTTC. It encodes CASSSQAPDATF.

This clonotype occurred a few times. The chain couples TRBV4-3 to TRBJ1-6; D unresolved. The ends were cut back, 6 bases at V and 10 bases at J, with 16 bases in the middle. Looked up from germline, CDR1 is LGHNA and CDR2 is YSLEER. This CDR3 comprises 14 residues. The CDR3 loop is CASSRASEASPLHF. CDR3 in DNA: TGCGCCAGCAGTCGCGCTTCAGAGGCGTCACCCCTCCACTTT.

This clonotype has only a few counts. V is TRBV20-1 and J is TRBJ1-2; D is possibly TRBD1 (6 bases). This CDR3 has 14 residues. Germline assignment: CDR1 DFQATT and CDR2 SNEGSKA (reference sequence). Trimming took 3 bases from V and 1 from J, leaving 12 bases between them. The CDR3 loop reads CSARLPDSNYGYTF. The CDR3 DNA is TGCAGTGCTAGGCTCCCGGACAGTAACTATGGCTACACCTTC.

The chain has TRBV12-3 or TRBV12-4 and TRBJ2-7; D unresolved. The V gene lost 5 bases and the J gene lost 5 bases, with 4 bases spanning the gap. The CDR3 runs to 10 residues. The CDR3 DNA sequence: TGTGCCAGCAGTGGTCACGAGCAGTACTTC. Amino acids: CASSGHEQYF.

This clonotype was seen a few times. DNA for the CDR3: TGTGCCAGCAGCTTACTTATCGGCTCCTACAATGAGCAGTTCTTC. Encoded protein: CASSLLIGSYNEQFF. This chain connects TRBV7-9 to TRBJ2-1, with D unclear. The CDR3 runs 15 residues. Trimming removed 2 bases at V and 0 bases at J, with 8 bases between. CDR1 is SEHNR and CDR2 is FQNEAQ in the germline V gene (reference sequence).

The V gene is TRBV11-2, the J gene TRBJ2-3; the match to TRBD2 covers 9 bases. CDR3 length equals 18 residues. CDR1 and CDR2 (germline): SGHAT, FQNNGV. With V trimmed by 0 bases and J by 6 bases, 13 bases remained unmatched. The CDR3 protein is CASSLDGAASGTLDTQYF. CDR3 DNA sequence: TGTGCCAGCAGCTTAGATGGAGCGGCTAGCGGGACGCTTGATACGCAGTATTTT.

This sequence joins TRBV2 and TRBJ2-7, with D maybe TRBD1 (6 bases). In germline, CDR1 is SNHLY, CDR2 FYNNEI. The length of the CDR3 is 14 residues. V lost 1 base to trimming and J lost 3 bases, with 10 bases between them. The CDR3 reads CASSEGGRGYEQYF. The CDR3 DNA sequence: TGTGCCAGCAGTGAAGGGGGCAGGGGCTACGAGCAGTACTTC.